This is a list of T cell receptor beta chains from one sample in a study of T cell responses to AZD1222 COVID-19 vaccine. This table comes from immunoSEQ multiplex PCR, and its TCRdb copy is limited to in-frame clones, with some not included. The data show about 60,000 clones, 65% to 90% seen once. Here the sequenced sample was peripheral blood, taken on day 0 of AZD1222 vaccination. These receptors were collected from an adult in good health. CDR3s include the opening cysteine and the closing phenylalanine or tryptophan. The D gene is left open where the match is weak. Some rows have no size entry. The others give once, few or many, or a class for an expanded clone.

TGTGCCAGCAGCGTAGCGGAGGGGGGAAACACCATATATTTT	CASSVAEGGNTIYF	once	TRBJ1-3	NA	TRBV9
TGTGCCAGCAGCAGGGGGCTCGGGGATGGCTACACCTTC	CASSRGLGDGYTF	NA	TRBJ1-2	TRBD1	TRBV6-5
TGTGCCTGGGGAAACCAGTTGAACACTGAAGCTTTCTTT	CAWGNQLNTEAFF	NA	TRBJ1-1	NA	TRBV30
TGTGCCAGCACCCGACAGGGTACTGAAGCTTTCTTT	CASTRQGTEAFF	NA	TRBJ1-1	TRBD1	TRBV7-9
TGTGCCTGGAGTAAAACCTACGAGCAGTACTTC	CAWSKTYEQYF	once	TRBJ2-7	NA	TRBV30
TGTGCCTGGAGTGTTGTCAGCTCCTACGAGCAGTACTTC	CAWSVVSSYEQYF	NA	TRBJ2-7	NA	TRBV30
TGTGCCAGCAGTGAAGCGGCAGGTTGGGGCTACACCTTC	CASSEAAGWGYTF	once	TRBJ1-2	NA	TRBV6-1
TGTGCCAGCAGACTGGACACCCTACGCACAGATACGCAGTATTTT	CASRLDTLRTDTQYF	NA	TRBJ2-3	NA	TRBV6-5
TGCGCCAGCAGTCAATCGCGAGGGGCCAACACCGGGGAGCTGTTTTTT	CASSQSRGANTGELFF	NA	TRBJ2-2	NA	TRBV23-1
TGTGCCAGCAGCCAAGATCTCGGCCAGGGCCCATACAATGAGCAGTTCTTC	CASSQDLGQGPYNEQFF	NA	TRBJ2-1	NA	TRBV4-2